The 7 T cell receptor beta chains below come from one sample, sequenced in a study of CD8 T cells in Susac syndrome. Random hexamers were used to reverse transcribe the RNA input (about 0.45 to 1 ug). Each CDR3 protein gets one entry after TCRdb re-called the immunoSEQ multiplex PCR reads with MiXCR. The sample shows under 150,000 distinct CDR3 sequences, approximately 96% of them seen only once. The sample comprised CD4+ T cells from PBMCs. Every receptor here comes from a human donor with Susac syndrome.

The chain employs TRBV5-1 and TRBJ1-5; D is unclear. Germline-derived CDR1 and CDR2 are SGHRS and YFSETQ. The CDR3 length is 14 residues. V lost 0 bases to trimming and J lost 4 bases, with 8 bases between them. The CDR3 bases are TGCGCCAGCAGCTTGGAGCCCGGAAATCAGCCCCAGCATTTT. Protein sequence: CASSLEPGNQPQHF.

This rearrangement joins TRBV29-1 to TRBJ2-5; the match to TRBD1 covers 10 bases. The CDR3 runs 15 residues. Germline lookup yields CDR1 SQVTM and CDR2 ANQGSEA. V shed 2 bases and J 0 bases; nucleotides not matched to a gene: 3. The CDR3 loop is CSVESDRGYQETQYF. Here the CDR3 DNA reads TGCAGCGTTGAATCGGACAGGGGGTACCAAGAGACCCAGTACTTC.

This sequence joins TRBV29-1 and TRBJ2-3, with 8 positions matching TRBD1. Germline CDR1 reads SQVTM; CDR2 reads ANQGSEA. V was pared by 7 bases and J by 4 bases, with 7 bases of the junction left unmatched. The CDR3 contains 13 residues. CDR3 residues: CSARDRWADTQYF. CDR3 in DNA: TGCAGCGCAAGGGACAGGTGGGCAGATACGCAGTATTTT.

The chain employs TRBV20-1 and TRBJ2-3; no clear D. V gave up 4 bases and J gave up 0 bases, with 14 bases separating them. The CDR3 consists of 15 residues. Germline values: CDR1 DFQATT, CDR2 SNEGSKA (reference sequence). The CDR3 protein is CSAKASQASTDTQYF. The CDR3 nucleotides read TGCAGTGCTAAAGCATCCCAGGCTAGCACAGATACGCAGTATTTT.

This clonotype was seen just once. The DNA of the CDR3 is TGTGCCAGCAGTGGCAGCGGGGAGCCCACAGATACGCAGTATTTT. It is translated as CASSGSGEPTDTQYF. This chain joins TRBV6-4 and TRBJ2-3, with TRBD2 matching 7 bases. The V segment lost 4 bases and the J segment 2 bases; nucleotides outside the gene matches: 6. CDR3 length: 15 amino acids. Germline V gene lookup returns CDR1 MRHNA and CDR2 SNTAGT.

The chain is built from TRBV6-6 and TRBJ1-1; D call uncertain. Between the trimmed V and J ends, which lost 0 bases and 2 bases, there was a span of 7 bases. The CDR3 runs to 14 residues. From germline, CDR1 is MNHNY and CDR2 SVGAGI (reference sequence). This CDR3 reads CASSYSTINTEAFF. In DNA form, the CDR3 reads TGTGCCAGCAGTTACTCGACTATAAACACTGAAGCTTTCTTT.

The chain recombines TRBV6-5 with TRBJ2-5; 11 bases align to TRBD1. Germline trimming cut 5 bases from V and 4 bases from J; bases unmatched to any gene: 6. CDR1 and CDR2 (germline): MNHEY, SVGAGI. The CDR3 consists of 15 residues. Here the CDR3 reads CASSAWTGGRETQYF. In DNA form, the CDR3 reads TGTGCCAGCAGTGCATGGACAGGGGGCCGAGAGACCCAGTACTTC.